These 5 T cell receptor beta chains came from one sample sequenced in a study of cytomegalovirus exposure and HLA in healthy donors. Sequencing used immunoSEQ multiplex PCR; TCRdb keeps in-frame clones, though not all of them. This repertoire shows 250,000 to 300,000 clones, about 86% found once; its top ten account for roughly 1%. Input material: PBMCs. These receptors were taken from a woman aged 18-29 years in good health and CMV-seronegative.

The chain couples TRBV5-1 to TRBJ1-2, with 8 positions matching TRBD1. The length of the CDR3 is 13 residues. Germline loops: CDR1 SGHRS, CDR2 YFSETQ. V lost 4 bases and J lost 7; bases outside the gene matches: 6. The CDR3: CASSRGQGGGYTF. DNA of the CDR3: TGCGCCAGCAGCCGCGGACAGGGCGGTGGCTACACCTTC. The full variable domain, its missing parts supplied by reference TRBV5-1 and TRBJ1-2, is KAGVTQTPRYLIKTRGQQVTLSCSPISGHRSVSWYQQTPGQGLQFLFEYFSETQRNKGNFPGRFSGRQFSNSRSEMNVSTLELGDSALYLCASSRGQGGGYTFGSGTRLTVV.

The chain combines TRBV6-5 with TRBJ2-2; D is perhaps TRBD1 (5 bases). Between the trimmed V and J ends, which lost 3 bases and 4 bases, there was a span of 9 bases. This CDR3 has 14 amino acids. From germline, CDR1 is MNHEY and CDR2 SVGAGI. The CDR3: CASSYTGVTGELFF. The DNA of the CDR3 is TGTGCCAGCAGTTATACAGGCGTCACCGGGGAGCTGTTTTTT.

The chain is built from TRBV7-9 and TRBJ2-7; D perhaps matches TRBD1 (6 bases). Germline V gives CDR1 SEHNR, CDR2 FQNEAQ (reference sequence). V shed 5 bases and J shed 4 bases, with 9 bases lying between them. This CDR3 has 12 residues. The CDR3 loop is CASSQGHYEQYF. CDR3 coding DNA: TGTGCCAGCAGCCAGGGACATTACGAGCAGTACTTC.

The genes are TRBV5-1 and TRBJ2-7; TRBD1 matches at 8 bases. The junction had 5 bases not matched to a gene; V was cut back by 5 bases and J by 4 bases. CDR3 length: 13 residues. Germline lookup yields CDR1 SGHRS and CDR2 YFSETQ. The CDR3 loop is CASREGTGYEQYF. In nucleotides, the CDR3 is TGCGCCAGCAGAGAGGGGACAGGATACGAGCAGTACTTC. The whole variable domain, filled in from reference TRBV5-1 and TRBJ2-7, reads KAGVTQTPRYLIKTRGQQVTLSCSPISGHRSVSWYQQTPGQGLQFLFEYFSETQRNKGNFPGRFSGRQFSNSRSEMNVSTLELGDSALYLCASREGTGYEQYFGPGTRLTVT.

The gene calls are TRBV27 and TRBJ1-5; a possible D gene is TRBD1 (6 bases). Germline CDR1 reads MNHEY; CDR2 reads SMNVEV (reference sequence). The CDR3 extends over 13 amino acids. Trimming took off 4 bases at V and 9 bases at J, with 13 bases between the two ends. As DNA, the CDR3 is TGTGCCAGCAGTTCTGGGGGGGGCGCGCCCCAGCATTTT. It codes for CASSSGGGAPQHF.